These 8 T cell receptor beta chains originate from one sample sequenced in a study of response to subunit inactivated influenza vaccine. Each CDR3 protein gets one entry after TCRdb re-called the RT-PCR reads with MiXCR. The profile shows 290,000 or so distinct CDR3 sequences, around 20% of them singletons. The sample consisted of PBMCs from blood, taken 21 months after vaccination. The receptors stem from a man aged 50 to 75 who received an inactivated influenza vaccine.

The chain uses TRBV28 and TRBJ1-2; D is perhaps TRBD1 (6 bases). Trimming took off 3 bases at V and 8 bases at J, with 13 bases between the two ends. This CDR3 is built from 13 residues. Germline lookup yields CDR1 MDHEN and CDR2 SYDVKM. The CDR3 sequence is CASSFQGGRGYTF. CDR3 sequence (DNA): TGTGCCAGCAGTTTTCAAGGGGGAAGAGGCTACACCTTC.

This clonotype was recorded many times. J is TRBJ1-1 and V is TRBV3-1; D gene uncertain. Trimming cost V 6 bases and J 1 base, with 12 bases left between them. The CDR3 is 14 amino acids. CDR1 and CDR2 (germline): LGHDT, YNNKEL (reference sequence). The CDR3 sequence is CASRAGVGNTEAFF. CDR3 coding DNA: TGTGCCAGCAGGGCGGGAGTCGGGAACACTGAAGCTTTCTTT.

V gene TRBV11-2 combines with J gene TRBJ2-7, with 10 positions matching TRBD2. The trim removed 3 bases at V and 0 bases at J, leaving 5 bases unmatched. Germline CDR1 and CDR2: SGHAT and FQNNGV. The CDR3 covers 16 residues. CDR3 sequence reads: CASSFIAGGVSYEQYF. CDR3 nucleotide sequence: TGTGCCAGCAGCTTCATAGCGGGGGGAGTCTCCTACGAGCAGTACTTC. Complete variable domain (other parts from reference TRBV11-2 and TRBJ2-7): EAGVAQSPRYKIIEKRQSVAFWCNPISGHATLYWYQQILGQGPKLLIQFQNNGVVDDSQLPKDRFSAERLKGVDSTLKIQPAKLEDSAVYLCASSFIAGGVSYEQYFGPGTRLTVT.

This clonotype was observed a few times. The rearrangement joins TRBV7-2 to TRBJ2-7; 9 positions match TRBD2. This CDR3 comprises 14 residues. In germline, CDR1 is SGHTA, CDR2 FQGNSA. The J segment lost 3 bases and the V segment lost 3 bases, leaving 3 bases of the junction unmatched. CDR3 sequence: CASSFGTSYYEQYF. Here the CDR3 DNA reads TGTGCCAGCAGCTTTGGGACTAGCTACTACGAGCAGTACTTC. The full variable domain, in which reference TRBV7-2 and TRBJ2-7 provide the parts outside the CDR3, is GAGVSQSPSNKVTEKGKDVELRCDPISGHTALYWYRQSLGQGLEFLIYFQGNSAPDKSGLPSDRFSAERTGGSVSTLTIQRTQQEDSAVYLCASSFGTSYYEQYFGPGTRLTVT.

This clonotype was recorded a few times. V is TRBV4-2 and J is TRBJ2-1; 8 positions match TRBD2. The germline CDR1 and CDR2 sequences are LGHNA and YNFKEQ. V was clipped by 4 bases and J by 8 bases; unmatched bases: 13. The CDR3 has 16 residues. CDR3 sequence reads: CASSPPAGLERHEQFF. The CDR3 DNA reads as TGTGCCAGCAGCCCCCCAGCGGGACTAGAGCGTCATGAGCAGTTCTTC.

This clonotype turned up a few times. This chain connects TRBV20-1 to TRBJ1-1, with 11 bases matching TRBD1. V lost 1 base to trimming and J lost 4 bases; unmatched junction nucleotides: 5. From germline, CDR1 is DFQATT and CDR2 SNEGSKA (reference sequence). This CDR3 has 15 amino acids. The chain's CDR3 is CSARGGQGASTEAFF. The DNA for the CDR3 is TGCAGTGCTAGAGGTGGACAGGGGGCGAGCACTGAAGCTTTCTTT.

This chain connects TRBV18 to TRBJ1-5; 8 positions match TRBD1. Per the germline V gene, CDR1 is KGHSH and CDR2 is LQKENI. The CDR3 is 15 amino acids. With V trimmed by 3 bases and J by 9 bases, 10 bases remained unmatched. CDR3: CASSPRDRRSSPQHF. The CDR3 bases are TGTGCCAGCTCACCCCGGGACAGGAGGTCATCGCCCCAGCATTTT. Looking up the rest from reference TRBV18 and TRBJ1-5 gives the full variable domain: NAGVMQNPRHLVRRRGQEARLRCSPMKGHSHVYWYRQLPEEGLKFMVYLQKENIIDESGMPKERFSAEFPKEGPSILRIQQVVRGDSAAYFCASSPRDRRSSPQHFGDGTRLSIL.

This clonotype was detected many times. The CDR3 coding sequence is TGTGCCAGCAGCTACAGATTAGCGGGAGCGGATACGCAGTATTTT. This codes for CASSYRLAGADTQYF. The chain combines TRBV7-9 with TRBJ2-3; 9 bases fit TRBD2. The CDR3 extends over 15 amino acids. Trimming at V came to 4 bases and at J to 6 bases, leaving 8 bases not matched to a gene. Germline V CDR1 and CDR2: SEHNR, FQNEAQ (reference sequence).